Detailed here is one T cell receptor beta chain. Its antigen is still unknown. Here immunoSEQ multiplex PCR was the method, and the copy in TCRdb shows in-frame clones only, minus some. The repertoire holds about 380,000 clones, with 96% as singletons. These data come from a study of shared clonotypes between healthy human individuals. The germline gives CDR1 LNHDA, CDR2 SQIVND (reference sequence). V shed 3 bases, J shed 7 bases, and the junction held 8 bases outside the gene matches. The CDR3 consists of 15 residues. Study results and limitations: Naive subsets tended to show greater estimated richness than memory subsets.

Sequencing used memory CD8+ T cells sorted from blood. Subset described: CD45RO+ cells pooled with CCR7-negative TemRA cells. The clonotype comes from a man under 40 in good health. This chain links TRBV19 with TRBJ1-5; 8 positions agree with TRBD1. CDR3: CASSIGQGARQPQHF. DNA of the CDR3: TGTGCCAGTAGTATCGGGCAGGGGGCACGACAGCCCCAGCATTTT.